The sequence of this T cell receptor (beta chain) was determined in a study of PD-1 blockade in classical Hodgkin lymphoma (dated by TCRdb to the early 2020s). About the investigation overall: Nivolumab dosing was 3 mg/kg intravenously every 2 weeks, continuing until either disease progression or unacceptable toxicity. A peripheral blood immune signature of response to PD-1 blockade in classical Hodgkin lymphoma was defined using TCR beta sequencing and CyTOF. The paper's findings and limits, for the study overall: A significant rise by C4D1 was seen in CD4+ but not CD8+ TCR diversity (p=0.0027 vs p=0.16), with the rise being most apparent in complete responders (p=0.02). Patients starting nivolumab less than 1 year after ASCT had lower diversity and were excluded from later analyses to avoid confounding by immune reconstitution. Baseline TCR diversity was reported as lower in newly diagnosed patients than in healthy donors, and lower still in relapsed/refractory patients. The study was restricted to a single clinical trial cohort, and the causes of repertoire differences, possibly disease activity or prior therapy, were left undefined. Trial patients with a complete response had baseline diversity similar to that of newly diagnosed patients, while partial responders and progressors had significantly lower diversity.

The Qiagen DNeasy kit was used to extract genomic DNA from unsorted PBMCs and from the negatively selected CD4+ and CD8+ fractions. Using primers that anneal to V and J segments, immunoSEQ multiplex PCR amplified the TCR beta CDR3 regions. A synthetic immune receptor repertoire was used to minimize amplification bias, and remaining bias was computationally removed after sequencing. Concerning the study's data processing: Custom Python scripts were used to quantify repertoire diversity as the Shannon entropy index. Unsorted, CD4+ and CD8+ repertoires were examined separately, except in combined analyses, for which CD4+ and CD8+ sequences were merged in silico. Clonal expansion was defined as at least a 2-fold frequency increase after treatment relative to C1D1, with a pseudocount of 0.5 for undetected baseline clones. Singleton clones were defined as clones with 0 or 1 copy at C1D1, and non-singleton clones were defined as clones with 2 or more copies. Clones expanded in unsorted samples were labelled as CD4+, CD8+ or unknown by matching protein sequences in sorted samples from the same patient. Wilcoxon tests were applied to paired samples to test diversity changes from C1D1 to C4D1. The immuneACCESS repertoire file appears here via TCRdb, limited to in-frame rearrangements. These files lack a portion of the clones; in checked studies, under half of the deficit traces to unresolved V genes, and the cause of the others is not known. That table gives V, J and clone size, and the DNA gave D and trimming. Recorded for this sample are 4,000 or so clones; over 60% of them occurred a single time. The ten most abundant clones make up about 50% of the sample.

With regard to this clone: Its antigen remains unidentified. Nothing much larger sits one base from this clone, and base qualities are not available.

Read against the paper, the sample's time point label means: cycle 4 day 1 (C4D1), after less than 7 weeks of nivolumab. Relapse after autologous stem cell transplantation had occurred in all trial patients, and cohorts A, B and C were distinguished by prior brentuximab vedotin exposure. Using a Miltenyi CD8+ T cell isolation kit, CD8+ T cells were purified from thawed PBMCs through magnetic negative selection. A total of roughly 60 patients with relapsed/refractory classical Hodgkin lymphoma made up the trial cohort, and each patient's best overall response was complete response, partial response or progressive disease. Trial patients were treated with single-agent nivolumab in the multi-cohort phase II CheckMate 205 trial. An independent review committee assessed best overall response by applying the 2007 International Working Group response criteria. Trial PBMCs were collected just before the start of nivolumab (C1D1) and during therapy at cycle 2 day 1 and cycle 4 day 1. After peripheral blood was drawn into 8 mL Vacutainer Cell Preparation Tubes, PBMCs were isolated by centrifugation and then cryopreserved. Purified CD4+ and CD8+ fractions were generated only in cases for which an additional PBMC sample was available. Magnetically labelled cells were removed on LS columns in a quadroMACS separator, and the flow-through was retained as the purified fraction.

This receptor was identified in a human donor with classical Hodgkin lymphoma. This material consisted of CD8+ T cells from blood, taken before the fourth cycle of nivolumab.

The DNA sequence is given as TGTGCCTGGAGTGTTGGGGGAGGATCCCCAGCTTTCTTT. This sequence encodes CAWSVGGGSPAFF. The chain uses TRBV30 and TRBJ1-1; TRBD1 is perhaps the D gene, given 5 matching bases. Via the germline V gene (reference sequence), CDR1 is GTSNPN and CDR2 SVGIG. The V and J ends are trimmed by 0 bases and 10 bases, leaving 15 bases between them. The CDR3 contains 13 residues, cysteine and phenylalanine counted. CDR3 DNA is the only sequence kept; it has 39 bases, read in frame from the first base.